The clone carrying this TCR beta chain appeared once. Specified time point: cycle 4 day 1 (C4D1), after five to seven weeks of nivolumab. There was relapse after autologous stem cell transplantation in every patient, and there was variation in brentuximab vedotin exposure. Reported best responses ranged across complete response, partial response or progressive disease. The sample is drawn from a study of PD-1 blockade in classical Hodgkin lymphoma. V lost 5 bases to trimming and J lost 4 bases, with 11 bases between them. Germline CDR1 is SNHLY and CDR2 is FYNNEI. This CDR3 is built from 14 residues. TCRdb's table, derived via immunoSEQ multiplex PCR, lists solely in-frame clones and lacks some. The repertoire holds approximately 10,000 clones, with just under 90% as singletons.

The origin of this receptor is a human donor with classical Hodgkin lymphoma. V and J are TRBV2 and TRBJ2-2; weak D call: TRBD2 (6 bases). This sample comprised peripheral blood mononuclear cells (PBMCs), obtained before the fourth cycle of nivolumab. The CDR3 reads CASSLGLTTGELFF. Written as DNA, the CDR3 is TGTGCCAGCAGTCTGGGACTCACCACCGGGGAGCTGTTTTTT.